The clone carrying this TCR beta chain appeared a single time. PCR amplification relied on 60 Vbeta primers (plus 13 Jbeta primers). The method was immunoSEQ multiplex PCR; TCRdb's version includes in-frame clones alone and lacks a portion of them. The repertoire holds fewer than 200,000 clones, with approximately 84% as singletons. These data belong to a study of cytomegalovirus exposure and HLA in healthy donors. The CDR3 consists of 15 residues. CDR1 SGHRS and CDR2 YFSETQ come from the germline V gene. V was pared by 4 bases and J by 2 bases, with 12 bases between. V usage is TRBV5-1 and J usage is TRBJ2-2; possible D gene TRBD1, 6 bases. This TCR derives from a female donor in good health and CMV-seronegative. Material for sequencing was PBMCs. In nucleotides, the CDR3 is TGCGCCAGCAGCCCAGTGACAGGAAACACCGGGGAGCTGTTTTTT. Its protein product is CASSPVTGNTGELFF.